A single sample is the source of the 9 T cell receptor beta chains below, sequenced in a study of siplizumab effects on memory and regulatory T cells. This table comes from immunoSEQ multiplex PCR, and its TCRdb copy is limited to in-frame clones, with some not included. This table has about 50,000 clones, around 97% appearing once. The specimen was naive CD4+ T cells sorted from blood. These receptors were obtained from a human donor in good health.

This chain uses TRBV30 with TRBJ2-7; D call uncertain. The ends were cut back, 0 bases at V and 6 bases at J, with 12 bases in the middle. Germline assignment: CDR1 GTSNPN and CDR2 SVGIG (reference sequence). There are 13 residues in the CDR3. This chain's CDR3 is CAWSVRTLSEQYF. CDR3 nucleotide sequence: TGTGCCTGGAGTGTACGAACTTTGAGCGAGCAGTACTTC.

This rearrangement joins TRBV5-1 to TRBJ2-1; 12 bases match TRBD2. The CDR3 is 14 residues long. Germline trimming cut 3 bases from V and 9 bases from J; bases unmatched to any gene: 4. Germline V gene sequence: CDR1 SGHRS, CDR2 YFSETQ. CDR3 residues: CASSSTSGRGEQFF. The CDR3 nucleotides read TGCGCCAGCAGCTCGACTAGCGGGAGAGGTGAGCAGTTCTTC.

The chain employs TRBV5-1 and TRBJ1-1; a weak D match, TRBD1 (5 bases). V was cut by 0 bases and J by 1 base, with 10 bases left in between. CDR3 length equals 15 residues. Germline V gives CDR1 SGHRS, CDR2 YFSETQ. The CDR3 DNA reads TGCGCCAGCAGCTTGGTGGACACTAAGAACACTGAAGCTTTCTTT. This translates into CASSLVDTKNTEAFF.

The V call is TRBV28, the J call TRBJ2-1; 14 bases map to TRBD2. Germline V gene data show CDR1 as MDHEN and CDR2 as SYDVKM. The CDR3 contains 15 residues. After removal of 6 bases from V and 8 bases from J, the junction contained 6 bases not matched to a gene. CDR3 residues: CASRRGTSGSYEQFF. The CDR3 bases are TGTGCCAGCAGGAGGGGGACTAGCGGGAGTTATGAGCAGTTCTTC.

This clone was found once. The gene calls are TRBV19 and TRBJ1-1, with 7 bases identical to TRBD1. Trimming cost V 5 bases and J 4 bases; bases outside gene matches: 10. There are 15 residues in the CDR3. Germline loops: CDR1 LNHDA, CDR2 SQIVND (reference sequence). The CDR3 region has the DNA TGTGCCAGTAGTTCTACAGGGGTGGGGAGCACTGAAGCTTTCTTT. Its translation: CASSSTGVGSTEAFF.

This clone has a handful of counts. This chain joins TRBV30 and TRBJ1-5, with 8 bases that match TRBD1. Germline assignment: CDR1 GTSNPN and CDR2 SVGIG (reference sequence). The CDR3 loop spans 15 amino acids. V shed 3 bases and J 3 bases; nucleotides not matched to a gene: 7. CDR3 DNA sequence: TGTGCCTGGAGACCCACAGGGGGTCCCAATCAGCCCCAGCATTTT. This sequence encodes CAWRPTGGPNQPQHF.

The CDR3 loop reads CAWSWLAEETQYF. The CDR3 DNA reads TGTGCCTGGAGTTGGCTAGCGGAAGAGACCCAGTACTTC. This chain connects TRBV30 to TRBJ2-5; 7 bases agree with TRBD2. The germline V gene has CDR1 GTSNPN and CDR2 SVGIG (reference sequence). With 2 bases clipped from V and 3 bases from J, the junction kept 3 bases outside the gene matches. The CDR3 is 13 amino acids.

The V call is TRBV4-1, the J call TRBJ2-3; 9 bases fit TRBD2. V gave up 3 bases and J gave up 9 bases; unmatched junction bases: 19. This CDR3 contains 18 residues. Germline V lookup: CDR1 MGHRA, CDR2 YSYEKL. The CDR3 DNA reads TGCGCCAGCAGCCACGAGAGTGAGCCTAGCGGGACGGCGTGGACGCAGTATTTT. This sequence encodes CASSHESEPSGTAWTQYF.

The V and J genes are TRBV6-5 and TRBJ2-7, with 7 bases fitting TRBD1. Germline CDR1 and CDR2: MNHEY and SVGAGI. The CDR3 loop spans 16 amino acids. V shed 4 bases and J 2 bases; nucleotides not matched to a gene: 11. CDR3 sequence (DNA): TGTGCCAGCAGTTCACCTCGACAGGGTAGTGCCTACGAGCAGTACTTC. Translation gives CASSSPRQGSAYEQYF.